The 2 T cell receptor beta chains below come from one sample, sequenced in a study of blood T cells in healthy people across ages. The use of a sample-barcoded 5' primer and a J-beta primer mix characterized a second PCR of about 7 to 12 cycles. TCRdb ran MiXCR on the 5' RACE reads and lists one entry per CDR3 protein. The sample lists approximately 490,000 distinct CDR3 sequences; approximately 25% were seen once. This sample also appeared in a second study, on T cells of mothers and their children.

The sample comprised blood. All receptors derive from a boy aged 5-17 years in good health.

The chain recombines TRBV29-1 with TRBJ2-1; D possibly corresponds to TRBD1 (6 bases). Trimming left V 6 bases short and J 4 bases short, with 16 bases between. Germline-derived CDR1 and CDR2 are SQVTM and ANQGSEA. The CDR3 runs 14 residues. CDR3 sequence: CSVGTPGTYNEQFF. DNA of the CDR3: TGCAGCGTAGGGACACCGGGTACGTACAATGAGCAGTTCTTC.

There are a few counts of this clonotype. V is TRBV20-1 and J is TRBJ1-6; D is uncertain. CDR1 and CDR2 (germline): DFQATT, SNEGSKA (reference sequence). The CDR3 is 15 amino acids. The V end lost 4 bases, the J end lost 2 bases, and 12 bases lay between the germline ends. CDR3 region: CSATSTRTYNSPLHF. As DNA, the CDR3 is TGCAGTGCTACCTCTACACGAACCTATAATTCACCCCTCCACTTT.